The source of this T cell receptor beta chain is a study of beta chain features in type 1 diabetes. Study-level points and caveats: TCRB CDR3s from Type 1 diabetes patients were moderately but significantly shorter in all four CD4+ subsets. Among patients, naive, central memory and Treg TCRB repertoires appeared more similar than among healthy donors.

Between the trimmed V and J ends, which lost 4 bases and 11 bases, there was a span of 16 bases. The germline V gene has CDR1 LGHNA and CDR2 YSLEER. This CDR3 comprises 13 residues. Sorting of CD4+ naive, central memory, regulatory and stem cell-like memory cells was performed via CD45RO/CCR7/CD25/CD127/CD95/CD27. In all sorted populations, purity surpassed 95%. The authors reverse transcribed all of the isolated RNA, so sequencing captured expressed TCRB transcripts. Using immunoSEQ multiplex PCR, the repertoire was profiled, and TCRdb retains in-frame clones only, with some absent. The sample yields 310,000 or so clones, about 15% seen once. Concerning this clone itself: Its antigen is still unknown.

The sequencing input was naive CD4+ T cells from blood. V is TRBV4-3 and J is TRBJ2-3, with a weak D call TRBD2 (5 bases). The clonotype was recovered from a man in his late teens or twenties with type 1 diabetes. The CDR3 DNA sequence: TGCGCCAGCAGCCTCCTGGTCGGGGTGGGGCAGTATTTT. As protein: CASSLLVGVGQYF.